The T cell receptor beta chain under discussion was sequenced for a study of Ad26.COV2.S vaccination and SARS-CoV-2 variants (dated by TCRdb to about 2021). Broadly, across the study: Donors in the vaccine arm were drawn from COV1001, a phase I-IIa trial of Ad26.COV2.S in healthy adults that was multicentre, randomized, double-blind and placebo-controlled. Dosing of Ad26.COV2.S was intramuscular, at either 5x10^10 or 1x10^11 viral particles, delivered as one shot or as two shots spaced 56 days apart. Sequencing of the TCRbeta repertoire served to evaluate the specificity and breadth of SARS-CoV-2-reactive T cell receptors following Ad26.COV2.S vaccination. A total of approximately 30 samples were included in the TCR-sequenced set, comprising approximately 20 Ad26.COV2.S vaccine recipients, 5 placebo recipients and 8 SARS-CoV-2 convalescent individuals. Trial participants were randomized into five groups of five, in which low-dose or high-dose Ad26.COV2.S was given once or twice, or placebo was given on both occasions. Investigators did not know the trial group allocation while performing experiments and assessing outcomes. Broad study findings and their caveats: Vaccine and placebo recipients had comparable non-spike TCR breadth, which fits with the vaccine containing only spike. According to the authors, total T cell responses may have been underestimated by the TCR breadth and depth analyses. The study lacked the statistical power to compare responses across vaccine doses or regimens. After vaccination, spike-specific CD8+ and CD4+ T cell responses were reported to show substantial breadth. Spike-specific TCR breadth was higher in Ad26.COV2.S recipients than in placebo recipients (P = 0.0014).

The immunoSEQ Assay was the method used to sequence TCRbeta CDR3 regions. After extraction, genomic DNA underwent amplification by bias-controlled multiplex PCR, followed by high-throughput sequencing. As for how the authors treated the data: To quantify the absolute abundance of every unique TCRbeta CDR3 region, sequences were collapsed and filtered. Usable DNA was measured by amplifying reference genes present in all nucleated cells, and TCRbeta template counts were normalized to that usable DNA to estimate T cell fraction. Repertoire TCRs were annotated as SARS-CoV-2-specific when V gene, CDR3 amino acid sequence and J gene were exactly matched to a known reactive TCR set. The reference SARS-CoV-2 TCR set was derived from MIRA and filtered for enrichment in COVID-19-positive ImmuneCODE repertoires, a step that removed public or cross-reactive TCRs. Drawing on the MIRA antigens, annotated TCRs were analysed further at the level of specific ORF or position within ORF. Depth was the summed frequency of annotated unique rearrangements, while breadth was defined as annotated unique rearrangements over total unique productive rearrangements. Two-sided Wilcoxon rank-sum tests were used to compare TCR breadth between groups. TCRdb holds this immuneACCESS table with in-frame rearrangements only. Some clones are missing; in checked studies, unresolved V genes explain under half, and the rest has no known cause. That table is the source of V, J and clone size, and D and trimming were worked out from the DNA. The sample yields about 400,000 clones; roughly 80% were counted once. 7% to 9.5% of the sample is held by the ten biggest clonotypes.

Of note for this clone: Its recognized antigen is unknown. One base away there is no much larger clone; base qualities are not given.

Interpreted using the paper, the treatment or condition label stands for: 15 to 20 received Ad26.COV2.S at low or high dose, single or two shots; roughly five received placebo; per-sample allocation not given. Repertoires of vaccine and placebo recipients were sequenced from samples collected on day 63 after the first injection. Between 29 July and 7 August 2020, Cohort 1b enrolled about two dozen adults aged 18-55 years at one site in Boston, USA. Ad26.COV2.S consisted of a replication-incompetent adenovirus type 26 vector by which a prefusion-stabilized SARS-CoV-2 spike protein from the original Wuhan strain was expressed. Sequences MNHEY (CDR1) and SVGEGT (CDR2) are obtained from the germline V gene. The CDR3, cysteine through phenylalanine, is 13 amino acids long. Only CDR3 DNA is held: 39 bases, read in frame from base 1. V gives up 0 bases and J gives up 8 bases, and the segment between their germline ends measures 10 bases.

The source was peripheral blood, collected in a trial of Ad26.COV2.S vaccine versus placebo. This receptor was identified in a person aged 18-60 years who received the Ad26.COV2.S COVID-19 vaccine or a placebo. Rearrangement joined TRBV6-2 or TRBV6-3 to TRBJ1-2, with the D gene not clear enough to name. The CDR3 region: CASSYSLNRGYTF. The DNA sequence follows: TGTGCCAGCAGTTACTCCTTAAACCGAGGCTACACCTTC.